Below, 2 T cell receptor beta chains from the same sample are listed, as sequenced in a study of blood T cell repertoires in COVID-19. Sequencing used immunoSEQ multiplex PCR; TCRdb keeps in-frame clones, though not all of them. The repertoire has 40,000 or so clones, over 80% of them found once; the top ten carry under 5%. Material for sequencing was peripheral blood. Every receptor here comes from a man over 45 with active COVID-19.

Here the CDR3 reads CATTPSPGQGNTDTQYF. CDR3 in DNA: TGTGCCACCACCCCCTCGCCGGGACAGGGGAACACAGATACGCAGTATTTT. V and J are TRBV24-1 and TRBJ2-3, with 10 nucleotides matching TRBD1. The germline V gene has CDR1 KGHDR and CDR2 SFDVKD. J lost 2 bases, V lost 8 bases, and 12 bases had no gene match. The CDR3 contains 17 residues.

This chain connects TRBV28 to TRBJ1-5; 9 bases align to TRBD1. This CDR3 has 15 amino acids. The V gene end was trimmed by 5 bases and the J gene end by 4 bases; junction bases not matched to a gene: 6. From germline, CDR1 is MDHEN and CDR2 SYDVKM. The CDR3 region is CASSAQGAENQPQHF. The CDR3 DNA is TGTGCCAGCAGTGCACAGGGGGCTGAAAATCAGCCCCAGCATTTT. The variable domain in full, with the rest retrieved from reference TRBV28 and TRBJ1-5, is DVKVTQSSRYLVKRTGEKVFLECVQDMDHENMFWYRQDPGLGLRLIYFSYDVKMKEKGDIPEGYSVSREKKERFSLILESASTNQTSMYLCASSAQGAENQPQHFGDGTRLSIL.